This TCR beta chain came from a study of monozygotic twins with inflammatory bowel disease. TCRdb re-called the 5' RACE reads; every CDR3 protein appears as one record, without DNA. This listing includes roughly 200,000 distinct CDR3 sequences. Sequencing was done on a sample of blood. This clonotype was obtained from a human donor with ulcerative colitis or Crohn's disease, or a healthy co-twin of an affected twin (not recorded which).

CDR3 region: CASSLTGGDYSIYEQYF. The rearrangement links TRBV5-1 to TRBJ2-7; lacking DNA, the TRBD1 call made by TCRdb goes unchecked. The CDR3 length is 17 residues. The germline V gene encodes CDR1 SGHRS and CDR2 YFSETQ. Full variable domain (outside the CDR3, taken from reference TRBV5-1 and TRBJ2-7): KAGVTQTPRYLIKTRGQQVTLSCSPISGHRSVSWYQQTPGQGLQFLFEYFSETQRNKGNFPGRFSGRQFSNSRSEMNVSTLELGDSALYLCASSLTGGDYSIYEQYFGPGTRLTVT.